Listed below are T cell receptor beta chains from one sample, sequenced in a study of T cells after yellow fever vaccination. MiXCR, applied by TCRdb to the 5' RACE reads, yields one record per CDR3 protein. The data show hundreds of thousands of distinct CDR3 sequences, about 19% seen once. This sample comprised PBMCs, obtained 15 days after the yellow fever booster vaccination. The receptors come from a man between 25 and 39 years old who received the YFV17D yellow fever vaccine. The CDR3 runs from the conserved cysteine through the conserved F or W. Fields, in order: V gene, clone size, D gene, J gene, CDR3 protein, CDR3 DNA. The D gene is left open where the match is weak. Some rows have no size entry. The others give once, few or many, or a class for an expanded clone.

TRBV20-1	few	TRBD2	TRBJ2-7	CSAHDRTSDKQYF	TGCAGTGCCCACGATCGGACTAGTGATAAGCAGTACTTC
TRBV7-2	many	-	TRBJ2-7	CASSLESSYEQYF	TGTGCCAGCAGCTTGGAAAGCTCCTACGAGCAGTACTTC
TRBV6-2/TRBV6-3	few	TRBD2	TRBJ2-1	CASSYEASGRINNEQFF	TGTGCCAGCAGTTACGAAGCTAGCGGGAGGATTAACAATGAGCAGTTCTTC
TRBV7-2	-	-	TRBJ2-2	CASSRTPNIGELFF	TGTGCCAGCAGCAGGACACCCAATATCGGGGAGCTGTTTTTT
TRBV5-1	-	-	TRBJ2-5	CASSLAVVGGRETQYF	TGCGCCAGCAGCTTGGCCGTAGTAGGCGGACGAGAGACCCAGTACTTC
TRBV27	-	-	TRBJ2-7	CASSLKAGFYEQYF	TGTGCCAGCAGTTTAAAAGCAGGGTTCTACGAGCAGTACTTC
TRBV7-6	-	TRBD2	TRBJ2-1	CASRQSIAGLEQFF	TGTGCCAGCAGACAAAGCATAGCGGGATTAGAGCAGTTCTTC
TRBV19	-	-	TRBJ2-3	CASSIMSGSGDTQYF	TGTGCCAGTAGTATTATGTCGGGGTCAGGGGATACGCAGTATTTT
TRBV28	-	TRBD2	TRBJ2-1	CALRGRRNEQFF	TGTGCCCTGCGGGGGAGACGTAATGAGCAGTTCTTC
TRBV28	-	TRBD2	TRBJ2-1	CASSLGGGGRNEQFF	TGTGCCAGCAGTTTAGGCGGGGGGGGAAGGAATGAGCAGTTCTTC
TRBV3-1	few	-	TRBJ2-1	CASSQEGTGGGRPLEQFF	TGTGCCAGCAGCCAAGAAGGTACCGGAGGGGGCAGGCCCCTCGAGCAGTTCTTC
TRBV6-1	few	-	TRBJ1-4	CASSLNGGEKLFF	TGTGCCAGCAGCCTCAACGGCGGGGAGAAACTGTTTTTT
TRBV6-5	few	-	TRBJ2-1	CASSYSVAGNEQFF	TGTGCCAGCAGTTACAGTGTGGCGGGCAATGAGCAGTTCTTC
TRBV15	few	TRBD1	TRBJ2-7	CATSKGQGPYEQYF	TGTGCCACCAGCAAAGGACAGGGACCCTACGAGCAGTACTTC
TRBV3-1	-	-	TRBJ2-4	CASTTVGDIQYF	TGTGCCAGCACCACGGTCGGGGACATTCAGTACTTC
TRBV20-1	few	-	TRBJ2-5	CSARGAEGETQYF	TGCAGTGCTAGGGGCGCCGAGGGAGAGACCCAGTACTTC
TRBV10-3	-	-	TRBJ2-1	CAISALEGTNEQFF	TGTGCCATCAGTGCTCTAGAGGGGACCAATGAGCAGTTCTTC